The 30 T cell receptor beta chains below all came from one sample that was sequenced in a study of regulatory T cells in long-lasting Graves disease. Sample time point: newly diagnosed GD, antithyroid drugs for less than 3 months. The TCR library was made from RNA that had been extracted from PBMCs in TRIzol. Arm-PCR of CDR3 regions and iRepertoire HTBI primers were used to build TCR beta libraries. TCRdb ran MiXCR on the multiplex PCR reads and lists one entry per CDR3 protein. Counted here are fewer than 650,000 distinct CDR3 sequences, 16% occurring once; the ten biggest clones make up 18%. This sample also appeared in a second study, on T cells in Graves' hyperthyroidism and ophthalmopathy.

Specimen: peripheral blood mononuclear cells (PBMCs), collected at new diagnosis, from a patient treated with antithyroid drugs. Receptors originate from a woman aged 25 to 39 with Graves disease.

Concerning this clonotype: A single base separates this from a much larger clone, so it may be a read error. The chain is built from TRBV12-3 or TRBV12-4 and TRBJ1-2; a weak D match, TRBD1 (5 bases). V lost 5 bases, J lost 3 bases, and 16 bases lay in between. The length of the CDR3 is 15 residues. Here the CDR3 DNA reads TGTGCCAGCAGTCTTGGAACAGGAAGAGACTATGGCTACACCTTC. Amino acid sequence: CASSLGTGRDYGYTF.

The chain has TRBV19 and TRBJ2-5, with a tentative D call TRBD2 (6 bases). Trimming removed 4 bases at V and 5 bases at J, with 14 bases between. CDR3 length equals 14 residues. The germline CDR1 and CDR2 sequences are LNHDA and SQIVND (reference sequence). In nucleotides, the CDR3 is TGTGCCAGTAGTACCCAGGCGGGACGGGAGACCCAGTACTTC. Translating it yields CASSTQAGRETQYF. The complete variable domain, with remaining parts taken from reference TRBV19 and TRBJ2-5, reads DGGITQSPKYLFRKEGQNVTLSCEQNLNHDAMYWYRQDPGQGLRLIYYSQIVNDFQKGDIAEGYSVSREKKESFPLTVTSAQKNPTAFYLCASSTQAGRETQYFGPGTRLLVL.

This clonotype was detected only a few times. The chain uses TRBV5-1 and TRBJ2-5; TRBD1 matches 8 bases. The CDR3 extends over 14 amino acids. Germline CDR1 SGHRS, CDR2 YFSETQ. The junction had 7 bases not matched to a gene; V was cut back by 4 bases and J by 5 bases. Here the CDR3 reads CASSRDRGSETQYF. CDR3 in DNA: TGCGCCAGCAGCCGAGACAGGGGTAGTGAGACCCAGTACTTC.

This clonotype was counted between two and nine times. The chain employs TRBV7-3 and TRBJ2-7; TRBD2 agrees at 10 bases. The germline V gene encodes CDR1 SGHTA and CDR2 FQGTGA. V lost 5 bases and J lost 3; bases outside the gene matches: 7. This CDR3 is built from 15 residues. In DNA, the CDR3 is TGTGCCAGCAGCAAAGGTCTAGCGGGAGTCTACGAGCAGTACTTC. Its protein product is CASSKGLAGVYEQYF. Filled out from reference TRBV7-3 and TRBJ2-7, the complete variable domain reads GAGVSQTPSNKVTEKGKYVELRCDPISGHTALYWYRQSLGQGPEFLIYFQGTGAADDSGLPNDRFFAVRPEGSVSTLKIQRTERGDSAVYLCASSKGLAGVYEQYFGPGTRLTVT.

In DNA form, the CDR3 reads TGCGCCAGCAGCACCTCCGGCGAGGGCCTCCCTGGTGACTATGGCTACACCTTC. This gives the protein CASSTSGEGLPGDYGYTF. The chain is built from TRBV5-1 and TRBJ1-2; no definite D call. Between the trimmed V and J ends, which lost 4 bases and 3 bases, there was a span of 25 bases. CDR1 is SGHRS, CDR2 YFSETQ, per germline. This CDR3 contains 18 residues.

At least ten counts were recorded for this clonotype. The rearrangement uses TRBV6-5 and TRBJ2-1; D remains unclear. This CDR3 contains 14 residues. Germline V CDR1 and CDR2: MNHEY, SVGAGI. Trimming stripped 2 bases from V and 4 bases from J, with 9 bases between. CDR3 in amino acids: CASSYPETYNEQFF. CDR3 in DNA: TGTGCCAGCAGTTACCCGGAAACTTACAATGAGCAGTTCTTC.

This clonotype was seen at least ten times. This rearrangement joins TRBV7-2 to TRBJ2-2, with 7 bases aligning to TRBD1. The V gene's germline CDR1 is SGHTA and CDR2 FQGNSA. The J segment lost 9 bases and the V segment lost 3 bases, leaving 10 bases of the junction unmatched. The length of the CDR3 is 15 residues. CDR3 sequence reads: CASSLPGTASRELFF. CDR3 DNA: TGTGCCAGCAGCTTGCCGGGGACAGCCTCAAGGGAGCTGTTTTTT.

The chain joins TRBV28 to TRBJ1-2, with a tentative D call TRBD1 (6 bases). The ends were cut back, 5 bases at V and 4 bases at J, with 20 bases in the middle. Looked up from germline, CDR1 is MDHEN and CDR2 is SYDVKM. This CDR3 is 16 amino acids long. CDR3 nucleotides: TGTGCCAGCAGTCGGGGAACAGGGACTTTTAGCTATGGCTACACCTTC. Translation gives CASSRGTGTFSYGYTF.

This clonotype has at least ten counts. This chain connects TRBV3-1 to TRBJ1-1; 10 bases fit TRBD1. The germline gives CDR1 LGHDT, CDR2 YNNKEL (reference sequence). The CDR3 consists of 15 residues. V shed 3 bases, J shed 0 bases, and the junction held 1 base outside the gene matches. CDR3 region: CASSQGTGVNTEAFF. In nucleotides, the CDR3 is TGTGCCAGCAGCCAGGGGACAGGGGTGAACACTGAAGCTTTCTTT.

V and J are TRBV20-1 and TRBJ2-2; 9 bases are shared with TRBD2. The CDR3 is made up of 13 amino acids. V lost 6 bases, J lost 5 bases, and 4 bases stayed unmatched. Germline V gene data show CDR1 as DFQATT and CDR2 as SNEGSKA (reference sequence). As DNA, the CDR3 is TGCAGTGCCCGCGGGAGGGTTACCGGGGAGCTGTTTTTT. It specifies CSARGRVTGELFF.

This sequence joins TRBV3-1 and TRBJ2-5, with TRBD2 matching over 8 bases. The V gene end was trimmed by 0 bases and the J gene end by 14 bases; junction bases not matched to a gene: 5. This CDR3 has 12 residues. In germline, CDR1 is LGHDT, CDR2 YNNKEL (reference sequence). The CDR3 region is CASSQDVAGSYF. CDR3 sequence (DNA): TGTGCCAGCAGCCAAGACGTAGCGGGGTCATACTTC.

This clonotype was seen a few times. The chain employs TRBV28 and TRBJ2-5; D is unclear. The CDR3 sequence is 14 residues long. The ends were cut back, 3 bases at V and 3 bases at J, with 11 bases in the middle. Germline values: CDR1 MDHEN, CDR2 SYDVKM. The CDR3 bases are TGTGCCAGCAGTTTTCAGCCACCAGAAGAGACCCAGTACTTC. Protein product: CASSFQPPEETQYF.

This clonotype was seen many times. The genes are TRBV18 and TRBJ2-7, with D perhaps matching TRBD1 (5 bases). This CDR3 contains 13 residues. The ends were cut back, 2 bases at V and 4 bases at J, with 9 bases in the middle. Germline V gene data show CDR1 as KGHSH and CDR2 as LQKENI. CDR3 coding DNA: TGTGCCAGCTCACCAACAGGTACTTACGAGCAGTACTTC. This encodes CASSPTGTYEQYF.

The chain joins TRBV28 to TRBJ2-7; no definite D call. The CDR3 runs to 14 residues. Germline-derived CDR1 and CDR2 are MDHEN and SYDVKM. Trimming removed 8 bases from V and 0 bases from J, with 14 bases in between. In nucleotides, the CDR3 is TGTGCCAGCGGACCCTGGAGAGGCTCCTACGAGCAGTACTTC. Translated, it gives CASGPWRGSYEQYF. The full variable domain, with the rest looked up from reference TRBV28 and TRBJ2-7, is DVKVTQSSRYLVKRTGEKVFLECVQDMDHENMFWYRQDPGLGLRLIYFSYDVKMKEKGDIPEGYSVSREKKERFSLILESASTNQTSMYLCASGPWRGSYEQYFGPGTRLTVT.

Ten or more counts support this clonotype. The chain is built from TRBV20-1 and TRBJ1-5; D possibly corresponds to TRBD1 (5 bases). Trimming stripped 0 bases from V and 9 bases from J, with 12 bases between. The germline V gene has CDR1 DFQATT and CDR2 SNEGSKA (reference sequence). The CDR3 is 13 residues long. This CDR3 reads CSARDTGTGPQHF. In DNA, the CDR3 is TGCAGTGCTAGAGATACGGGCACAGGGCCCCAGCATTTT.

At least ten counts were recorded for this clonotype. The CDR3 DNA is TGTGCCAGCAGTGACTCGACCGGGACAGGGCATGGCTACACCTTC. Translated: CASSDSTGTGHGYTF. The chain links TRBV6-1 to TRBJ1-2, with 9 bases identical to TRBD1. The CDR3 length is 15 residues. Germline V gene lookup returns CDR1 MNHNS and CDR2 SASEGT. V gave up 3 bases and J gave up 6 bases; unmatched junction bases: 8.

This clonotype has a count of ten or more. The V gene is TRBV27, the J gene TRBJ2-1; 9 nucleotides align to TRBD2. CDR3 length: 17 amino acids. CDR1 and CDR2 (germline): MNHEY, SMNVEV (reference sequence). The V gene end was trimmed by 2 bases and the J gene end by 4 bases; junction bases not matched to a gene: 9. CDR3 DNA: TGTGCCAGCAGTTTACAGCGGGGGGCTGCTCCTTACAATGAGCAGTTCTTC. This gives the protein CASSLQRGAAPYNEQFF.

In its sample, this clonotype was seen many times. The CDR3 here is CSAVHVQGRTEAFF. CDR3 bases: TGCAGTGCTGTCCATGTACAGGGTCGCACTGAAGCTTTCTTT. The V gene is TRBV20-1, the J gene TRBJ1-1; perhaps TRBD1 as D (6 bases). This CDR3 comprises 14 residues. Germline CDR1 is DFQATT and CDR2 is SNEGSKA (reference sequence). Trimming removed 5 bases from V and 4 bases from J, with 17 bases in between.

This clonotype was observed a few times. The V call is TRBV4-1, the J call TRBJ1-6; D ambiguous. Between the trimmed V and J ends, which lost 4 bases and 7 bases, there was a span of 11 bases. Germline lookup yields CDR1 MGHRA and CDR2 YSYEKL. The CDR3 totals 14 residues. The CDR3 DNA sequence: TGCGCCAGCAGCCCCGGATGGGAAAATTCACCCCTCCACTTT. This gives the protein CASSPGWENSPLHF.

This clonotype was recorded many times. This may be a read error: a much more frequent sequence differs by one nucleotide. This chain joins TRBV12-3 or TRBV12-4 and TRBJ2-7; no clear D gene. The CDR3 sequence is 11 residues long. V lost 6 bases, J lost 3 bases, and 6 bases lay in between. The DNA for the CDR3 is TGTGCCAGCAGGGACGGCTACGAGCAGTACTTC. It translates to CASRDGYEQYF.

This clonotype was detected a few times. The chain carries TRBV6-1 and TRBJ1-1; tentatively, D is TRBD1 (5 bases). The CDR3 runs 16 residues. V shed 5 bases and J shed 0 bases, with 16 bases lying between them. From germline, CDR1 is MNHNS and CDR2 SASEGT. The CDR3 spells CASSTNPGIMNTEAFF. The CDR3 DNA reads as TGTGCCAGCAGTACAAATCCAGGGATTATGAACACTGAAGCTTTCTTT.

This chain joins TRBV27 and TRBJ1-2; 7 bases map to TRBD1. Unmatched junction bases numbered 8, after V lost 5 bases and J lost 8 bases. The CDR3 sequence is 13 residues long. CDR1 is MNHEY, CDR2 SMNVEV, per germline (reference sequence). The CDR3 reads CASSPNRQGGYTF. In nucleotides, the CDR3 is TGTGCCAGCAGTCCTAACAGACAGGGAGGCTACACCTTC.

This clonotype was seen repeatedly, ten times or more. This chain uses TRBV7-6 with TRBJ2-1; perhaps TRBD2 as D (6 bases). V lost 5 bases, J lost 10 bases, and 21 bases lay in between. CDR3 length equals 15 residues. Germline CDR1 SGHVS, CDR2 FNYEAQ. The CDR3 here is CASSEEGLVSWEQFF. In nucleotides, the CDR3 is TGTGCCAGCAGCGAGGAGGGATTGGTCTCTTGGGAGCAGTTCTTC.

This clonotype was seen more than once but under ten times. The gene calls are TRBV19 and TRBJ2-5; no definite D call. In germline, CDR1 is LNHDA, CDR2 SQIVND (reference sequence). The CDR3 covers 13 residues. The V end lost 5 bases, the J end lost 5 bases, and 12 bases lay between the germline ends. CDR3 loop: CASSGDVSETQYF. CDR3 sequence (DNA): TGTGCCAGTAGTGGAGACGTATCCGAGACCCAGTACTTC.

This clonotype was seen repeatedly, ten times or more. The V gene is TRBV6-1, the J gene TRBJ2-2, with D possibly TRBD2 on 6 matching bases. The CDR3 runs 15 residues. The ends were cut back, 5 bases at V and 6 bases at J, with 16 bases in the middle. The germline V gene has CDR1 MNHNS and CDR2 SASEGT. CDR3 loop: CASSRYGSGPGELFF. The CDR3 DNA reads as TGTGCCAGCAGTCGATACGGGAGTGGCCCCGGGGAGCTGTTTTTT.

This clonotype was seen ten or more times. The V gene is TRBV2, the J gene TRBJ2-7; D call uncertain. Trimming shortened V by 6 bases and J by 0 bases, and 15 bases separated the two germline ends. The CDR3 length is 15 residues. The V gene's germline CDR1 is SNHLY and CDR2 FYNNEI. Here the CDR3 DNA reads TGTGCCAGCAGAGCCGAGGCGGACCACTCCTACGAGCAGTACTTC. It encodes CASRAEADHSYEQYF.

The chain combines TRBV4-1 with TRBJ2-6, with D tentatively TRBD1 or TRBD2 (5 bases each). V lost 4 bases to trimming and J lost 4 bases, with 23 bases between them. Germline V gene lookup returns CDR1 MGHRA and CDR2 YSYEKL. This CDR3 has 19 residues. The DNA of the CDR3 is TGCGCCAGCAGCCTCAGGGACGGAGCTTATTTTGGAGGGGCCAACGTCCTGACTTTC. As protein: CASSLRDGAYFGGANVLTF.

The V gene is TRBV7-2, the J gene TRBJ1-3; D remains ambiguous. Germline lookup yields CDR1 SGHTA and CDR2 FQGNSA. The CDR3 is 16 amino acids. The V end lost 5 bases, the J end lost 0 bases, and 14 bases lay between the germline ends. CDR3 loop: CASSPGRVSSGNTIYF. In nucleotides, the CDR3 is TGTGCCAGCAGCCCGGGGAGGGTGAGCTCTGGAAACACCATATATTTT.

The chain couples TRBV7-3 to TRBJ1-1; no clear D. Germline V lookup: CDR1 SGHTA, CDR2 FQGTGA. V gave up 5 bases and J gave up 0 bases, with 16 bases separating them. This CDR3 has 16 residues. The CDR3 DNA follows: TGTGCCAGCAGCCCGCTTGGACCTCAAATGAACACTGAAGCTTTCTTT. This translates into CASSPLGPQMNTEAFF.

The chain joins TRBV28 to TRBJ2-6, with a tentative D call TRBD1 (6 bases). CDR1 MDHEN and CDR2 SYDVKM come from the germline V gene. V shed 8 bases and J shed 2 bases, with 16 bases lying between them. This CDR3 is 16 amino acids long. CDR3 nucleotide sequence: TGTGCCAGCGGTGGGACATGTCCGCCTGGGGCCAACGTCCTGACTTTC. As protein: CASGGTCPPGANVLTF.